Sequencing of this T cell receptor (beta chain) was carried out in a study of blood T cells in healthy people across ages. Isolation of PBMCs gave at least 7 million cells per sample. Trimming removed 3 bases from V and 3 bases from J, with 17 bases in between. This CDR3 spans 16 amino acids. The use of a sample-barcoded 5' primer and a J-beta primer mix characterized a second PCR of roughly 7 to 12 cycles. Each TCR beta cDNA got a 12-nucleotide random molecular identifier. TCRdb processed the 5' RACE reads anew with MiXCR; each CDR3 protein has one entry. The sample includes 1.5 million to 2 million distinct CDR3 sequences, roughly a third of them seen just once.

The sequencing sample was made of blood. The sequence was collected from a woman aged 25 to 39 in good health. This chain uses TRBV23-1 with TRBJ2-5, with D perhaps being TRBD1 or TRBD2 (5 bases each). TRBV23-1 counts as an open reading frame of uncertain function. The CDR3 DNA reads as TGCGCCAGCAGTCAGGATCAGACGGGGCCTAAAGAGACCCAGTACTTC. As protein: CASSQDQTGPKETQYF.